Presented here are 20 T cell receptor beta chains from one specimen sequenced in a study of blood T cell repertoires in COVID-19. Only in-frame clones appear in the TCRdb table, and some are missing; sequencing was by immunoSEQ multiplex PCR. The sample lists 150,000 to 200,000 clones, roughly nine tenths occurring once. The sample was peripheral blood. These receptors were collected from a human donor in a cohort sampled during active COVID-19.

V and J are TRBV27 and TRBJ2-7, with 8 positions matching TRBD1. This CDR3 spans 17 amino acids. Germline lookup yields CDR1 MNHEY and CDR2 SMNVEV (reference sequence). Unmatched junction bases numbered 12, after V lost 0 bases and J lost 5 bases. The CDR3 spells CASSLSTFRTGINEQYF. The CDR3 DNA reads TGTGCCAGCAGTTTATCCACGTTCAGGACAGGGATCAACGAGCAGTACTTC.

The V call is TRBV4-3, the J call TRBJ2-3, with 12 bases aligning to TRBD2. There are 18 residues in the CDR3. V was pared by 1 base and J by 2 bases, with 7 bases of the junction left unmatched. Germline lookup yields CDR1 LGHNA and CDR2 YSLEER. The CDR3 bases are TGCGCCAGCAGCCAAGCGGGACTAGCGGGCGGGTTCACAGATACGCAGTATTTT. Translation: CASSQAGLAGGFTDTQYF.

The genes are TRBV7-5 and TRBJ2-2; the tabulated D call, TRBD1, remains unverified against the DNA. TRBV7-5 is a listed pseudogene. This CDR3 contains 16 residues. The CDR3 region has the DNA TGTGTCAGAAGCTTCGGACAGGGGGAAGGCACCGGGGAGCTGTTTTTT. Its protein is CVRSFGQGEGTGELFF.

The genes are TRBV30 and TRBJ2-1, with 10 bases identical to TRBD1. Germline-derived CDR1 and CDR2 are GTSNPN and SVGIG (reference sequence). V lost 4 bases and J lost 8; bases outside the gene matches: 5. There are 13 residues in the CDR3. CDR3 in amino acids: CAWTGQGTDEQFF. CDR3 in DNA: TGTGCCTGGACGGGACAGGGGACCGATGAGCAGTTCTTC.

This sequence joins TRBV27 and TRBJ1-6; TRBD1 aligns across 7 bases. The J segment lost 7 bases and the V segment lost 6 bases, leaving 6 bases of the junction unmatched. The CDR3 contains 14 residues. Germline V gene data show CDR1 as MNHEY and CDR2 as SMNVEV (reference sequence). In DNA form, the CDR3 reads TGTGCCAGCAGCTGGGACAGCCGAAATTCACCCCTCCACTTT. Translating it yields CASSWDSRNSPLHF.

The V and J genes are TRBV5-1 and TRBJ1-1, with 10 bases identical to TRBD1. J was trimmed by 7 bases and V by 4 bases; bases with no gene match: 4. The CDR3 totals 13 residues. Looked up from germline, CDR1 is SGHRS and CDR2 is YFSETQ. This CDR3 reads CASSPGTGVEAFF. Here the CDR3 DNA reads TGCGCCAGCAGCCCAGGGACAGGGGTTGAAGCTTTCTTT.

The chain combines TRBV10-3 with TRBJ1-2, with TRBD1 matching over 12 bases. V shed 2 bases, J shed 8 bases, and the junction held 9 bases outside the gene matches. Germline V gene data show CDR1 as ENHRY and CDR2 as SYGVKD. There are 16 residues in the CDR3. Here the CDR3 reads CAISEGGTGGAQGYTF. The CDR3 region has the DNA TGTGCCATCAGTGAGGGGGGGACAGGGGGCGCCCAGGGCTACACCTTC.

The V and J genes are TRBV7-2 and TRBJ1-2; D is undetermined. Deletions cut 3 bases from V and 1 base from J, with 9 bases between. The CDR3 runs to 14 residues. Per the germline V gene, CDR1 is SGHTA and CDR2 is FQGNSA. As DNA, the CDR3 is TGTGCCAGCAGCTTTGGAGGGAATAACTATGGCTACACCTTC. This sequence encodes CASSFGGNNYGYTF.

This clone was detected a few times. The sample has other DNA sequences that encode this CDR3 too. V is TRBV6-5 and J is TRBJ2-7, with TRBD1 as a possible D gene (6 bases). This CDR3 comprises 13 residues. The V gene lost 0 bases and the J gene lost 4 bases, with 7 bases spanning the gap. The germline V gene encodes CDR1 MNHEY and CDR2 SVGAGI. CDR3 coding DNA: TGTGCCAGCAGTTACTCGACAGGTTACGAGCAGTACTTC. This encodes CASSYSTGYEQYF.

This chain links TRBV5-6 with TRBJ1-2; 9 nucleotides line up with TRBD1. Germline loops: CDR1 SGHDT, CDR2 YYEEEE. The CDR3 sequence is 15 residues long. With V trimmed by 2 bases and J by 6 bases, 8 bases remained unmatched. CDR3 loop: CASSLPWTGAHGYTF. The CDR3 coding sequence is TGTGCCAGCAGCTTACCCTGGACAGGGGCTCATGGCTACACCTTC.

This clone was detected a few times. The chain carries TRBV7-9 and TRBJ1-2, with 8 bases that match TRBD1. V shed 5 bases, J shed 5 bases, and the junction held 7 bases outside the gene matches. Per the germline V gene, CDR1 is SEHNR and CDR2 is FQNEAQ (reference sequence). The length of the CDR3 is 14 residues. This CDR3 reads CASSAQGARYGYTF. As DNA, the CDR3 is TGTGCCAGCAGCGCTCAGGGGGCGCGGTATGGCTACACCTTC.

V is TRBV14 and J is TRBJ1-1, with a possible D match to TRBD1 (5 bases). The CDR3 is made up of 14 amino acids. The germline V gene has CDR1 SGHDN and CDR2 FVKESK. V was pared by 4 bases and J by 5 bases, with 14 bases between. CDR3 coding DNA: TGTGCCAGCAGCCCCCAGGGCGGACCGACTGAAGCTTTCTTT. It translates to CASSPQGGPTEAFF.

The chain is built from TRBV11-2 and TRBJ2-3; TRBD2 is a possible D gene (5 bases). Trimming cost V 5 bases and J 0 bases, with 24 bases left between them. Looked up from germline, CDR1 is SGHAT and CDR2 is FQNNGV. The CDR3 spans 19 residues. The CDR3 protein is CASSPPRFSEITSTDTQYF. The CDR3 coding sequence is TGTGCCAGCAGCCCACCGCGGTTTAGCGAGATTACTAGCACAGATACGCAGTATTTT.

The chain has TRBV7-3 and TRBJ2-3; TRBD2 is a possible D gene (6 bases). Germline V gene sequence: CDR1 SGHTA, CDR2 FQGTGA. This CDR3 spans 15 amino acids. The ends were cut back, 3 bases at V and 1 base at J, with 11 bases in the middle. As DNA, the CDR3 is TGTGCCAGCAGCTTGACTGGCGGGGGCACAGATACGCAGTATTTT. As protein: CASSLTGGGTDTQYF.

V gene TRBV6-6 combines with J gene TRBJ2-1; TRBD2 might be the D (5 bases). Germline lookup yields CDR1 MNHNY and CDR2 SVGAGI (reference sequence). The CDR3 has 12 amino acids. The ends were cut back, 2 bases at V and 10 bases at J, with 9 bases in the middle. The DNA of the CDR3 is TGTGCCAGCAGTTACCGAGCGGAGGAGCAGTTCTTC. It translates to CASSYRAEEQFF.

V is TRBV5-1 and J is TRBJ1-1; tentative D call: TRBD1 (5 bases). This CDR3 comprises 15 residues. V lost 1 base to trimming and J lost 4 bases, with 14 bases between them. The V gene's germline CDR1 is SGHRS and CDR2 YFSETQ. The chain's CDR3 is CASSLPPSGGTEAFF. The CDR3 DNA sequence: TGCGCCAGCAGCTTGCCCCCCTCCGGGGGCACTGAAGCTTTCTTT.

The chain carries TRBV12-3 or TRBV12-4 and TRBJ2-7; 8 bases are a match to TRBD1. The CDR3 has 12 amino acids. Trimming removed 5 bases from V and 6 bases from J; junction bases left unmatched: 3. The CDR3 region has the DNA TGTGCCAGCAGTGCAGACAGGGGCGAGCAGTACTTC. This codes for CASSADRGEQYF.

The CDR3 here is CASRGLAGYEQYF. CDR3 coding DNA: TGCGCCAGCCGCGGACTAGCGGGTTACGAGCAGTACTTC. The chain joins TRBV10-2 to TRBJ2-7; 11 bases agree with TRBD2. Germline CDR1 is WSHSY and CDR2 is SAAADI. Germline trimming cut 8 bases from V and 4 bases from J; bases unmatched to any gene: 4. The CDR3 is made up of 13 amino acids.

The V call is TRBV28, the J call TRBJ2-1, with D possibly matching TRBD2 (5 bases). CDR3 length: 16 amino acids. Trimming took 2 bases from V and 2 from J, leaving 13 bases between them. Per germline, CDR1 MDHEN and CDR2 SYDVKM. The CDR3 nucleotides read TGTGCCAGCAGTTTAGGCGGGTTGGGCACCTACAATGAGCAGTTCTTC. Amino acid sequence: CASSLGGLGTYNEQFF.

The sample holds one count of this clone. V and J are TRBV4-1 and TRBJ2-3; possibly TRBD1 for D (6 bases). Germline V gives CDR1 MGHRA, CDR2 YSYEKL. The V gene lost 0 bases and the J gene lost 4 bases, with 11 bases spanning the gap. The CDR3 length is 15 residues. The CDR3 DNA follows: TGCGCCAGCAGCCAAGAACAGGGTCGGGCAGATACGCAGTATTTT. Translated, it gives CASSQEQGRADTQYF.